Listed here is a single T cell receptor beta chain. Its target is unknown. 5' RACE that incorporated UMI labels was used to prepare the TRB cDNA libraries. Reanalyzing the 5' RACE reads, TCRdb keeps one entry per CDR3 protein, without DNA. This sample's table reports 100,000 to 150,000 distinct CDR3 sequences. Within the CD8+ T cell compartment, naive cells were CD45RO-CCR7+CD27+CD95-. The data were obtained in a study of CXCR3-negative and CXCR3-positive naive CD8 T cells. General study results and limits: For memory CD8+ cells diversity was much lower, but both naive subsets had comparably high diversity.

Germline values: CDR1 DFQATT, CDR2 SNEGSKA (reference sequence). The CDR3 runs 13 residues. The specimen was naive CXCR3- CD8+ T cells from blood. The subset was: CD45RO-CCR7+CD27+CD95- naive CD8+ T cells lacking CXCR3 (TNR3-). The receptor's source is a human donor in good health. Some clones in this sample may be carry-over from other donors' samples. The chain recombines TRBV20-1 with TRBJ1-1; TCRdb gives TRBD1 as the D gene, but with no DNA this cannot be confirmed. The CDR3 sequence is CSARQGLGTEAFF.